What follows is one T cell receptor (beta chain) and its context. Its antigen is as yet unknown. Clones were read by immunoSEQ multiplex PCR, and TCRdb kept only the in-frame ones, dropping some. This sample yields 45,000 to 55,000 clones, of which approximately 80% are seen a single time; approximately 6.6% belongs to the top ten. This sample was included in a study of OX40 agonist ivuxolimab in advanced cancers. The CDR3 length is 13 residues. V was shortened by 0 bases and J by 7 bases, with 10 bases between the two germline ends. CDR1 and CDR2 (germline): GTSNPN, SVGIG (reference sequence). Overall study findings and caveats: CD8+ T cells showed, on average, more clonal expansion than CD4+ cells. Doses of 0.1 to 3.0 mg/kg were accompanied by clonal expansion of CD4+ and CD8+ blood T cells by week 6.

This specimen was CD4+ or CD8+ T cells sorted from blood, taken in a trial of the OX40 agonist ivuxolimab. This clonotype originated in an adult with an advanced solid tumor such as melanoma, head and neck, liver or kidney cancer. V and J are TRBV30 and TRBJ2-1; D is undetermined. CDR3 nucleotides: TGTGCCTGGAGTGTTTTCCTCTGGAATGAGCAGTTCTTC. Its translation: CAWSVFLWNEQFF.